The 10 T cell receptor beta chains presented below share a single source sample, sequenced in a study of monozygotic twins with inflammatory bowel disease. Using the 5' RACE reads, TCRdb records one entry per CDR3 protein without DNA. There are about 380,000 distinct CDR3 sequences in the sample, with around 2.6% held by the top ten. Sequencing input: blood. Receptors originate from a human donor with ulcerative colitis or Crohn's disease, or a healthy co-twin of an affected twin (not recorded which).

The chain has TRBV7-6 and TRBJ1-1; the D gene TCRdb calls, TRBD1, cannot be checked with no DNA. Per germline, CDR1 SGHVS and CDR2 FNYEAQ. The CDR3 is 13 residues long. The CDR3 protein is CASGWGGYTEAFF.

The chain uses TRBV6-1 and TRBJ2-2. The CDR3 contains 15 residues. Germline CDR1 reads MNHNS; CDR2 reads SASEGT. CDR3: CASSRTGRNPGELFF.

The chain links TRBV7-3 to TRBJ2-3; the D gene TCRdb calls, TRBD1, cannot be checked with no DNA. Germline V gene lookup returns CDR1 SGHTA and CDR2 FQGTGA. The length of the CDR3 is 15 residues. The CDR3 sequence: CASSPRQGALDTQYF.

The chain carries TRBV24-1 and TRBJ1-2; TCRdb selects TRBD1, and the lack of DNA leaves this call unchecked. Germline V gene sequence: CDR1 KGHDR, CDR2 SFDVKD. The CDR3 consists of 16 residues. The CDR3 loop reads CATSDSRGLRGYGYTF.

The genes are TRBV9 and TRBJ2-5; there is no DNA to check the TCRdb D call of TRBD2. This CDR3 has 16 amino acids. Germline assignment: CDR1 SGDLS and CDR2 YYNGEE. CDR3 residues: CASSAPLAVAQETQYF.

J is TRBJ1-2 and V is TRBV20-1. The length of the CDR3 is 13 residues. Germline values: CDR1 DFQATT, CDR2 SNEGSKA (reference sequence). The CDR3 reads CSATVQTAGGYTF.

The chain combines TRBV7-2 with TRBJ2-1; TCRdb's assignment of TRBD2 cannot be checked, as there is no DNA. This CDR3 is built from 16 residues. Germline values: CDR1 SGHTA, CDR2 FQGNSA. CDR3: CASSLGAGALYNEQFF. The complete variable domain, with remaining parts taken from reference TRBV7-2 and TRBJ2-1, reads GAGVSQSPSNKVTEKGKDVELRCDPISGHTALYWYRQSLGQGLEFLIYFQGNSAPDKSGLPSDRFSAERTGGSVSTLTIQRTQQEDSAVYLCASSLGAGALYNEQFFGPGTRLTVL.

The chain recombines TRBV10-3 with TRBJ2-7; TCRdb's D call, TRBD1, is unchecked because there is no DNA. Looked up from germline, CDR1 is ENHRY and CDR2 is SYGVKD. This CDR3 comprises 14 residues. The chain's CDR3 is CAISDRDRSYEQYF.

The V and J genes are TRBV5-1 and TRBJ1-1; TCRdb's D call of TRBD1 is untestable without DNA. The CDR3 is 16 residues long. In germline, CDR1 is SGHRS, CDR2 YFSETQ. CDR3 sequence: CASSLVLGQLNTEAFF. Drawing the rest from reference TRBV5-1 and TRBJ1-1, the complete variable domain is KAGVTQTPRYLIKTRGQQVTLSCSPISGHRSVSWYQQTPGQGLQFLFEYFSETQRNKGNFPGRFSGRQFSNSRSEMNVSTLELGDSALYLCASSLVLGQLNTEAFFGQGTRLTVV.

The chain uses TRBV24-1 and TRBJ2-5; TCRdb returns TRBD2, unconfirmable since there is no DNA. The CDR3 extends over 16 amino acids. Germline values: CDR1 KGHDR, CDR2 SFDVKD. CDR3 sequence reads: CATSDLQRLAQETQYF.